This record covers a single T cell receptor beta chain. Its cognate antigen is unknown. Starting material of around 490 ng total RNA yielded TCR beta cDNA via a constant-region primer. Amplification in three nested multiplex PCR rounds with slightly modified ARM-PCR gave rise to TCR beta libraries. TRBV1-TRBV30 forward primers paired with a C-beta reverse primer drove the first two PCR rounds, around 9 cycles each. TCRdb processed the multiplex PCR reads anew with MiXCR; each CDR3 protein has one entry. The sample has more than 30,000 distinct CDR3 sequences, 76% seen once. Extraction of RNA together with DNA used about 17-31 mg of unsorted bulk tissue. CDR3 length: 15 amino acids. J lost 1 base, V lost 11 bases, and 13 bases had no gene match. This sample was taken from a study of tumor-infiltrating lymphocytes in primary liver carcinoma. Study-wide results and limits: Tumors had a significantly higher top-250-clone fraction than blood (p = 0.039).

The source material was liver tumor tissue from sampling region 5. Sample subset: tumor region T5, tumor centre. The J gene is TRBJ2-7, the V gene TRBV12-3 or TRBV12-4; 8 nucleotides match TRBD1. This sequence originates from a man aged 40-55 years with primary liver carcinoma and hepatitis B virus infection. CDR3 nucleotides: TGTGCCTGTAGTATGGGAACAGGGGGGTCCTACGAGCAGTACTTC. It yields the protein CACSMGTGGSYEQYF.